This T cell receptor (beta chain) was recorded in a study of human T cells and chemical hapten exposure. Regarding time point: pre-sensitization, week 0. Treatment in this sample: therapeutic diphenylcyclopropenone sensitization with weekly scalp DPC. Prior to each patch test being applied, blood was drawn. Germline CDR1 reads SGHNT; CDR2 reads YYREEE (reference sequence). After removal of 4 bases from V and 7 bases from J, the junction contained 4 bases not matched to a gene. This CDR3 contains 12 residues. Whole-study findings and limits: The number of TCRs over 1 in 1000 frequency stayed unchanged after DPC.

This clonotype was seen only a few times. Its antigen is as yet unknown. TCRdb re-derived calls from the RACE reads in MiXCR, one entry per CDR3 protein. The data show 300,000 to 450,000 distinct CDR3 sequences, around 5.5% seen once. This clonotype originated in a woman younger than 30 with alopecia areata. Some clones in this sample may be carry-over from other donors' samples. Sequencing used whole blood, obtained in connection with sensitization to the hapten diphenylcyclopropenone (DPC). This sequence joins TRBV5-4 and TRBJ1-1, with 7 positions matching TRBD1. The CDR3 loop reads CASSHTGVEAFF. Here the CDR3 DNA reads TGTGCCAGCAGCCACACAGGGGTTGAAGCTTTCTTT.